The 13 T cell receptor beta chains below all came from one sample that was sequenced in a study of cytomegalovirus exposure and HLA in healthy donors. It was with 60 Vbeta and 13 Jbeta primers that the PCR ran. Here immunoSEQ multiplex PCR was the method, and the copy in TCRdb shows in-frame clones only, minus some. The table has 210,000 or so clones, about 80% seen once. The sequencing sample was made of PBMCs. The origin of the receptors is a girl aged 5 to 17 in good health and CMV-seronegative.

The chain combines TRBV19 with TRBJ1-5; D is undetermined. In germline, CDR1 is LNHDA, CDR2 SQIVND (reference sequence). The CDR3 length is 13 residues. V gave up 8 bases and J gave up 4 bases, with 12 bases separating them. CDR3: CASVEVTNQPQHF. The CDR3 DNA follows: TGTGCCAGTGTGGAGGTGACGAATCAGCCCCAGCATTTT.

This clone was recorded once. The chain links TRBV7-2 to TRBJ2-1, with no clear D. V was cut by 4 bases and J by 4 bases, with 5 bases left in between. From germline, CDR1 is SGHTA and CDR2 FQGNSA. The CDR3 runs to 12 residues. The CDR3 DNA follows: TGTGCCAGCAGCTACATATACAATGAGCAGTTCTTC. It encodes CASSYIYNEQFF.

The chain employs TRBV21-1 and TRBJ2-7; whether TRBD2, the table's D call, matches the DNA was not checked. TRBV21-1 is reported as a pseudogene. This CDR3 has 16 residues. In DNA form, the CDR3 reads TGTGCCAGCAGCAATCTGACTAGCGGGAGGATCTACGAGCAGTACTTC. This sequence encodes CASSNLTSGRIYEQYF.

V usage is TRBV6-5 and J usage is TRBJ2-3, with TRBD2 matching 13 bases. The germline V gene has CDR1 MNHEY and CDR2 SVGAGI. The CDR3 is made up of 15 amino acids. The V segment lost 6 bases and the J segment 6 bases; nucleotides outside the gene matches: 6. CDR3 loop: CASSPTSGGPDTQYF. CDR3 DNA: TGTGCCAGCAGCCCGACTAGCGGGGGGCCGGATACGCAGTATTTT.

This chain connects TRBV2 to TRBJ2-3; 13 nucleotides match TRBD2. There are 15 residues in the CDR3. Looked up from germline, CDR1 is SNHLY and CDR2 is FYNNEI. The V and J ends lost 6 bases and 5 bases, in that order; junction bases with no gene match: 5. CDR3 nucleotides: TGTGCCAGCAGGGGGACTAGCGGGATTGTAGATACGCAGTATTTT. Protein: CASRGTSGIVDTQYF.

The chain links TRBV6-6 to TRBJ2-2; D might be TRBD2 (5 bases). The CDR3 has 15 residues. Germline CDR1 MNHNY, CDR2 SVGAGI (reference sequence). V lost 7 bases and J lost 1, with 13 bases in between. CDR3 protein: CASKLAGENTGELFF. CDR3 in DNA: TGTGCCAGCAAGTTAGCCGGGGAGAACACCGGGGAGCTGTTTTTT.

The CDR3: CASSLDLAQGIAFF. In nucleotides, the CDR3 is TGTGCCAGCAGCTTGGATCTGGCACAGGGCATAGCTTTCTTT. The J gene is TRBJ1-1, the V gene TRBV5-5; D might be TRBD1 (6 bases). The CDR3 extends over 14 amino acids. Germline V gene sequence: CDR1 SGHKS, CDR2 YYEKEE (reference sequence). Trimming took 0 bases from V and 10 from J, leaving 16 bases between them.

The chain joins TRBV1 to TRBJ1-1; the table assigns TRBD1, which was not confirmed against the DNA. TRBV1 is a known pseudogene. This CDR3 is built from 17 residues. CDR3: CTSSQDRDRRLRTEAFF. The CDR3 DNA sequence: TGCACCAGCAGCCAAGATCGGGACAGGCGCTTAAGGACTGAAGCTTTCTTT.

The rearrangement links TRBV5-4 to TRBJ1-4, with D tentatively TRBD1 (5 bases). V lost 4 bases and J lost 4, with 17 bases in between. The germline V gene encodes CDR1 SGHNT and CDR2 YYREEE (reference sequence). This CDR3 has 16 amino acids. The CDR3 nucleotides read TGTGCCAGCAGCCTCAATTCCGGGGGGGGTAATGAAAAACTGTTTTTT. It specifies CASSLNSGGGNEKLFF.

V is TRBV7-3 and J is TRBJ2-3; 8 bases fit TRBD2. The CDR3 runs to 17 residues. With V trimmed by 1 base and J by 0 bases, 6 bases remained unmatched. The germline gives CDR1 SGHTA, CDR2 FQGTGA. The CDR3 region is CASSLIGPSGSTDTQYF. In DNA form, the CDR3 reads TGTGCCAGCAGCTTAATAGGTCCTAGCGGGAGCACAGATACGCAGTATTTT.

This chain joins TRBV4-2 and TRBJ2-2; 8 bases match TRBD1. This CDR3 contains 15 residues. Germline V gene data show CDR1 as LGHNA and CDR2 as YNFKEQ. V gave up 4 bases and J gave up 1 base; unmatched junction bases: 2. CDR3 region: CASSLGQGNTGELFF. The DNA for the CDR3 is TGTGCCAGCAGCCTTGGACAGGGGAACACCGGGGAGCTGTTTTTT.

This clone was picked up one time. The chain couples TRBV18 to TRBJ1-1; TRBD1 might be the D (5 bases). CDR1 is KGHSH, CDR2 LQKENI, per germline. Trimming stripped 0 bases from V and 4 bases from J, with 12 bases between. The CDR3 consists of 15 residues. Here the CDR3 reads CASSPPGGGRTEAFF. The CDR3 bases are TGTGCCAGCTCACCACCGGGGGGAGGGCGCACTGAAGCTTTCTTT.

V is TRBV10-3 and J is TRBJ1-1, with 10 bases lining up with TRBD1. V was pared by 6 bases and J by 4 bases, with 8 bases of the junction left unmatched. Germline V gene lookup returns CDR1 ENHRY and CDR2 SYGVKD. CDR3 size: 15 residues. The CDR3 is CAIREGQGGGTEAFF. CDR3 in DNA: TGTGCCATCAGGGAAGGACAGGGGGGCGGCACTGAAGCTTTCTTT.